What follows describes a single TCR beta chain. Profiled with immunoSEQ multiplex PCR; TCRdb holds only in-frame clones, not every one. The table lists about 170,000 clones, 70% to 90% of them singletons. Trimming cost V 3 bases and J 3 bases; bases outside gene matches: 8. The germline gives CDR1 LNHDA, CDR2 SQIVND (reference sequence). CDR3 length: 17 amino acids. The sample belongs to a study of T cell responses to AZD1222 COVID-19 vaccine. The rearrangement uses TRBV19 and TRBJ2-3; 11 bases agree with TRBD2. This clonotype was obtained from an adult in good health. Material: peripheral blood, obtained on day 0 of AZD1222 vaccination. The CDR3 region is CASSMGQGLAATDTQYF. CDR3 nucleotide sequence: TGTGCCAGTAGTATGGGCCAGGGACTAGCGGCAACAGATACGCAGTATTTT.